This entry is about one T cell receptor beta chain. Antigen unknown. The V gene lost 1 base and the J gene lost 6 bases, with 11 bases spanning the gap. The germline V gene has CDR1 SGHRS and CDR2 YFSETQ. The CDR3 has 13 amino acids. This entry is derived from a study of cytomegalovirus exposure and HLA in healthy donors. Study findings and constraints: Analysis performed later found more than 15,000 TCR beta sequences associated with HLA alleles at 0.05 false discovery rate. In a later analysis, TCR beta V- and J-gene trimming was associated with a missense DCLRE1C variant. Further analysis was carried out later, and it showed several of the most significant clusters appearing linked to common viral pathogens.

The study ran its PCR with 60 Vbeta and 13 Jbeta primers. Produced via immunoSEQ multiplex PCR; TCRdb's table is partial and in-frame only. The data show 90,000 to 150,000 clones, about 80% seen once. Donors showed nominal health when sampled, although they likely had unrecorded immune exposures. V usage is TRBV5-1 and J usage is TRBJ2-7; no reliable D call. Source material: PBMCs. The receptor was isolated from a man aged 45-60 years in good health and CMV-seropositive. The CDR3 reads CASSLSSVSEQYF. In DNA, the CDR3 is TGCGCCAGCAGCTTGTCATCGGTTAGCGAGCAGTACTTC.